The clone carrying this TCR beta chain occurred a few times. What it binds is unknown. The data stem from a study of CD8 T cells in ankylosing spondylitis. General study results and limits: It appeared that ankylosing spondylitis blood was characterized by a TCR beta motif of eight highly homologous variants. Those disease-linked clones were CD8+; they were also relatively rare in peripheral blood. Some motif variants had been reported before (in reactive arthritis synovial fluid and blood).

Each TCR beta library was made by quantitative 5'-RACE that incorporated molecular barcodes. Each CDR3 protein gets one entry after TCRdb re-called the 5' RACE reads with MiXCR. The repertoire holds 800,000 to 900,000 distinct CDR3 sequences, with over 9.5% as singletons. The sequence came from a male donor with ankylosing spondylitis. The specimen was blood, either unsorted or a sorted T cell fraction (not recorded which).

In DNA form, the CDR3 reads TGTGCCAGCAGTTTAGCGGGAGTGAGGAATGAGCAGTTCTTC. Amino acids: CASSLAGVRNEQFF. This chain joins TRBV25-1 and TRBJ2-1; TRBD2 aligns across 9 bases. The CDR3 loop spans 14 amino acids. Germline values: CDR1 MGHDK, CDR2 SYGVNS. V lost 5 bases, J lost 7 bases, and 6 bases stayed unmatched.